The 30 T cell receptor beta chains below all came from one sample that was sequenced in a study of identifying expanded T cells in peripheral blood. Here immunoSEQ multiplex PCR was the method, and the copy in TCRdb shows in-frame clones only, minus some. The sample holds around 94,000 clones, about 91% seen once. Sequencing used blood. These receptor sequences come from a person aged 18 to 75 in good health.

This chain uses TRBV6-1 with TRBJ2-7; D unclear. The V gene lost 0 bases and the J gene lost 7 bases, with 10 bases spanning the gap. Germline V gives CDR1 MNHNS, CDR2 SASEGT. The CDR3 sequence is 13 residues long. CDR3 in DNA: TGTGCCAGCAGTGAAGCGCAGAAAGGGGAGCAGTACTTC. This gives the protein CASSEAQKGEQYF.

This chain joins TRBV5-1 and TRBJ1-1; D may be TRBD1 (5 bases). V was clipped by 0 bases and J by 8 bases, with 8 bases between them. The CDR3 length is 12 residues. Per the germline V gene, CDR1 is SGHRS and CDR2 is YFSETQ. The CDR3 DNA follows: TGCGCCAGCAGCTTGGTTGGGGGGGAAGCTTTCTTT. This translates into CASSLVGGEAFF.

In its sample, this clone was seen a few times. The chain is built from TRBV7-9 and TRBJ1-3; D not certain. This CDR3 is built from 13 residues. V was shortened by 2 bases and J by 4 bases, with 6 bases between the two germline ends. CDR1 is SEHNR and CDR2 is FQNEAQ in the germline V gene (reference sequence). The CDR3 DNA is TGTGCCAGCAGCTTAAACGGAGGAAACACCATATATTTT. It specifies CASSLNGGNTIYF.

The CDR3: CAISGGQPHNEQFF. CDR3 bases: TGTGCCATCAGTGGGGGACAACCTCACAATGAGCAGTTCTTC. This rearrangement joins TRBV10-3 to TRBJ2-1, with a tentative D call TRBD1 (6 bases). The germline V gene encodes CDR1 ENHRY and CDR2 SYGVKD. There are 14 residues in the CDR3. V lost 4 bases and J lost 5, with 12 bases in between.

This chain joins TRBV9 and TRBJ2-1; 9 bases are a match to TRBD2. The CDR3 contains 14 residues. Germline CDR1 is SGDLS and CDR2 is YYNGEE. Trimming cost V 2 bases and J 5 bases; bases outside gene matches: 2. The DNA for the CDR3 is TGTGCCAGCAGCGTTGCGGGAGGGGACAATGAGCAGTTCTTC. Translated, it gives CASSVAGGDNEQFF.

This clone occurred once. The chain combines TRBV14 with TRBJ1-4; D gene ambiguous. Germline CDR1 reads SGHDN; CDR2 reads FVKESK. The V end lost 4 bases, the J end lost 4 bases, and 7 bases lay between the germline ends. The CDR3 is 13 residues long. CDR3 sequence (DNA): TGTGCCAGCAGCCGCCTGAATAATGAAAAACTGTTTTTT. Amino acid sequence: CASSRLNNEKLFF.

The chain is built from TRBV4-3 and TRBJ1-3; no reliable D call. V was cut by 0 bases and J by 8 bases, with 14 bases left in between. Germline V gene sequence: CDR1 LGHNA, CDR2 YSLEER. The length of the CDR3 is 15 residues. CDR3 protein: CASSQETGFGDTIYF. CDR3 nucleotides: TGCGCCAGCAGCCAAGAAACGGGGTTTGGCGACACCATATATTTT.

This chain links TRBV21-1 with TRBJ2-3. TRBV21-1 is described as a pseudogene. The CDR3 is made up of 14 amino acids. CDR3 protein: CASEGGWGADTQYF. As DNA, the CDR3 is TGTGCCAGCGAAGGGGGATGGGGGGCAGATACGCAGTATTTT.

The chain employs TRBV5-1 and TRBJ1-1; D is unclear. CDR1 and CDR2 from the germline V gene are SGHRS and YFSETQ. The CDR3 runs 13 residues. Trimming took off 0 bases at V and 1 base at J, with 4 bases between the two ends. CDR3 region: CASSLGKNTEAFF. The CDR3, as DNA: TGCGCCAGCAGCTTGGGGAAGAACACTGAAGCTTTCTTT.

The sample holds a few counts of this clone. The rearrangement joins TRBV11-2 to TRBJ1-5; TRBD1 aligns across 8 bases. V lost 1 base, J lost 9 bases, and 5 bases stayed unmatched. The CDR3 sequence is 14 residues long. Germline-derived CDR1 and CDR2 are SGHAT and FQNNGV. The CDR3 loop reads CASSLGPGGSPQHF. CDR3 coding DNA: TGTGCCAGCAGCTTAGGACCAGGGGGCTCGCCCCAGCATTTT.

CDR3 in amino acids: CASSQRSAGAYEQYF. DNA of the CDR3: TGTGCCAGCAGCCAAAGATCCGCGGGGGCCTACGAGCAGTACTTC. V is TRBV14 and J is TRBJ2-7; 7 nucleotides line up with TRBD2. CDR3 length: 15 residues. Germline V gives CDR1 SGHDN, CDR2 FVKESK. V lost 2 bases, J lost 2 bases, and 6 bases stayed unmatched. Full variable domain (outside the CDR3, taken from reference TRBV14 and TRBJ2-7): EAGVTQFPSHSVIEKGQTVTLRCDPISGHDNLYWYRRVMGKEIKFLLHFVKESKQDESGMPNNRFLAERTGGTYSTLKVQPAELEDSGVYFCASSQRSAGAYEQYFGPGTRLTVT.

The rearrangement uses TRBV11-3 and TRBJ2-3; either TRBD1 or TRBD2 may fit D (5 bases each). Trimming removed 1 base at V and 0 bases at J, with 14 bases between. Germline V CDR1 and CDR2: SGHNT, YENEEA. The CDR3 length is 17 residues. The CDR3 DNA sequence: TGTGCCAGCAGCTTAGGAGGGACGAGTAGGAGCACAGATACGCAGTATTTT. This codes for CASSLGGTSRSTDTQYF. The variable domain in full, with the rest retrieved from reference TRBV11-3 and TRBJ2-3, is EAGVVQSPRYKIIEKKQPVAFWCNPISGHNTLYWYLQNLGQGPELLIRYENEEAVDDSQLPKDRFSAERLKGVDSTLKIQPAELGDSAVYLCASSLGGTSRSTDTQYFGPGTRLTVL.

This chain links TRBV30 with TRBJ2-7, with D uncertain. Trimming shortened V by 2 bases and J by 2 bases, and 10 bases separated the two germline ends. CDR3 length: 13 amino acids. In germline, CDR1 is GTSNPN, CDR2 SVGIG (reference sequence). The CDR3 here is CAWSTKGTYEQYF. The CDR3 bases are TGTGCCTGGAGTACCAAAGGGACCTACGAGCAGTACTTC.

The chain joins TRBV15 to TRBJ2-2; 11 bases align to TRBD1. The germline gives CDR1 LNHNV, CDR2 YYDKDF (reference sequence). This CDR3 region has 17 residues. The V gene end was trimmed by 5 bases and the J gene end by 4 bases; junction bases not matched to a gene: 9. The chain's CDR3 is CATSRGGTGGRTGELFF. The CDR3 DNA is TGTGCCACCAGCCGAGGCGGGACAGGGGGGCGCACCGGGGAGCTGTTTTTT.

This chain uses TRBV7-6 with TRBJ1-1, with D unresolved. This CDR3 region has 13 residues. Germline V lookup: CDR1 SGHVS, CDR2 FNYEAQ. The V end lost 0 bases, the J end lost 7 bases, and 9 bases lay between the germline ends. CDR3 sequence reads: CASSLAAQNEAFF. The CDR3 DNA sequence: TGTGCCAGCAGCTTAGCTGCCCAGAATGAAGCTTTCTTT.

This clone was detected a few times. V is TRBV27 and J is TRBJ1-1, with a weak D call TRBD1 (6 bases). Trimming removed 3 bases at V and 5 bases at J, with 16 bases between. Germline CDR1 is MNHEY and CDR2 is SMNVEV (reference sequence). The length of the CDR3 is 15 residues. CDR3: CASSFSARGETEAFF. The CDR3 region has the DNA TGTGCCAGCAGTTTTTCCGCAAGGGGGGAAACTGAAGCTTTCTTT.

This sequence joins TRBV5-3 and TRBJ1-1, with no clear D. TRBV5-3 is given ORF status, its function remaining uncertain. Deletions cut 4 bases from V and 0 bases from J, with 10 bases between. The CDR3 has 14 amino acids. The DNA for the CDR3 is TGTGCCAGAAGCGGAATCAACATGAACACTGAAGCTTTCTTT. Residues: CARSGINMNTEAFF.

The rearrangement links TRBV7-2 to TRBJ1-2; D is ambiguous. CDR3 length equals 16 residues. CDR1 and CDR2 (germline): SGHTA, FQGNSA. V was pared by 5 bases and J by 4 bases, with 20 bases between. The CDR3 here is CASSPPNPDPIYGYTF. The CDR3 DNA is TGTGCCAGCAGCCCCCCTAACCCCGATCCGATCTATGGCTACACCTTC.

V usage is TRBV5-5 and J usage is TRBJ1-2; TRBD1 matches 7 bases. The V and J ends lost 1 base and 1 base, in that order; junction bases with no gene match: 7. CDR3 length equals 16 residues. Germline V gene data show CDR1 as SGHKS and CDR2 as YYEKEE (reference sequence). The chain's CDR3 is CASSLRVGQSNYGYTF. For the CDR3, the DNA is TGTGCCAGCAGCTTGAGGGTGGGACAGAGTAACTATGGCTACACCTTC.

The V and J genes are TRBV28 and TRBJ1-5, with 8 bases fitting TRBD1. The CDR3 contains 16 residues. Trimming took 1 base from V and 6 from J; bases not matched to a gene: 8. The germline V gene encodes CDR1 MDHEN and CDR2 SYDVKM. The CDR3 loop reads CASSLLSGGEGQPQHF. Written as DNA, the CDR3 is TGTGCCAGCAGTTTATTATCAGGGGGCGAAGGTCAGCCCCAGCATTTT.

This clone occurred once. The chain combines TRBV7-9 with TRBJ1-5; D is ambiguous. The CDR3 sequence is 12 residues long. Germline CDR1 and CDR2: SEHNR and FQNEAQ (reference sequence). V was shortened by 5 bases and J by 11 bases, with 13 bases between the two germline ends. The CDR3 coding sequence is TGTGCCAGCAGCCTACAAGGTCGGACCCAGCATTTT. Translation gives CASSLQGRTQHF.

This rearrangement joins TRBV4-2 to TRBJ1-2; perhaps TRBD1 as D (6 bases). The V end was cut by 0 bases, the J end by 4 bases, with 21 bases between. CDR3 length equals 18 residues. From germline, CDR1 is LGHNA and CDR2 YNFKEQ. CDR3 residues: CASSQDLAIVTGTYGYTF. DNA of the CDR3: TGTGCCAGCAGCCAAGATCTCGCGATCGTCACAGGGACCTATGGCTACACCTTC.

The chain uses TRBV19 and TRBJ2-2, with D possibly TRBD2 on 5 matching bases. Trimming stripped 9 bases from V and 4 bases from J, with 9 bases between. The CDR3 covers 12 residues. Looked up from germline, CDR1 is LNHDA and CDR2 is SQIVND (reference sequence). CDR3 in amino acids: CASAGATGELFF. CDR3 sequence (DNA): TGTGCCAGCGCGGGCGCCACCGGGGAGCTGTTTTTT. The full variable domain, with the rest looked up from reference TRBV19 and TRBJ2-2, is DGGITQSPKYLFRKEGQNVTLSCEQNLNHDAMYWYRQDPGQGLRLIYYSQIVNDFQKGDIAEGYSVSREKKESFPLTVTSAQKNPTAFYLCASAGATGELFFGEGSRLTVL.

The rearrangement uses TRBV27 and TRBJ2-7, with D perhaps matching TRBD1 or TRBD2 (5 bases each). This CDR3 has 15 residues. Germline CDR1 is MNHEY and CDR2 is SMNVEV (reference sequence). With 2 bases removed from V and 2 bases from J, the gap between germline ends came to 13 bases. The CDR3, as DNA: TGTGCCAGCAGTTTAAAAAGAGGGACCCCCTACGAGCAGTACTTC. The encoded protein is CASSLKRGTPYEQYF.

This clone was recorded once. The chain combines TRBV9 with TRBJ2-1, with a possible D match to TRBD2 (7 bases). Germline V gene data show CDR1 as SGDLS and CDR2 as YYNGEE. Deletions cut 4 bases from V and 5 bases from J, with 22 bases between. There are 17 residues in the CDR3. CDR3 sequence (DNA): TGTGCCAGCAGCTCCCGATGGGGGCTAGCGGCAGACAATGAGCAGTTCTTC. Amino acids: CASSSRWGLAADNEQFF.

This rearrangement joins TRBV6-6 to TRBJ1-2; maybe TRBD1 (6 bases). The germline V and J ends were trimmed by 5 bases and 3 bases, with 10 bases remaining between them. The CDR3 totals 13 residues. The V gene's germline CDR1 is MNHNY and CDR2 SVGAGI (reference sequence). The CDR3 nucleotides read TGTGCCAGCAGTCAGACAGGAGACTATGGCTACACCTTC. It codes for CASSQTGDYGYTF.

The V call is TRBV19, the J call TRBJ2-7, with D maybe TRBD1 (6 bases). Between the trimmed V and J ends, which lost 2 bases and 6 bases, there was a span of 14 bases. Germline V lookup: CDR1 LNHDA, CDR2 SQIVND (reference sequence). The CDR3 is 14 residues long. The CDR3 loop reads CASSISRGAIEQYF. Written as DNA, the CDR3 is TGTGCCAGTAGTATATCCAGGGGAGCAATCGAGCAGTACTTC. Based on the CDR3 plus reference TRBV19 and TRBJ2-7, the full variable domain is DGGITQSPKYLFRKEGQNVTLSCEQNLNHDAMYWYRQDPGQGLRLIYYSQIVNDFQKGDIAEGYSVSREKKESFPLTVTSAQKNPTAFYLCASSISRGAIEQYFGPGTRLTVT.

The chain carries TRBV7-2 and TRBJ2-5; 11 bases align to TRBD2. Per germline, CDR1 SGHTA and CDR2 FQGNSA. With 1 base clipped from V and 5 bases from J, the junction kept 9 bases outside the gene matches. The CDR3 totals 17 residues. The CDR3 is CASSLVLAGGLPETQYF. The CDR3 region has the DNA TGTGCCAGCAGCTTAGTCCTAGCGGGGGGCCTGCCGGAGACCCAGTACTTC.

This chain joins TRBV30 and TRBJ1-5; D is uncertain. CDR3 length: 15 amino acids. Looked up from germline, CDR1 is GTSNPN and CDR2 is SVGIG (reference sequence). V lost 2 bases and J 2 bases, leaving 13 bases between the germline ends. The CDR3 region has the DNA TGTGCCTGGAGTAGGCCCGGGGAGGGCAATCAGCCCCAGCATTTT. It translates to CAWSRPGEGNQPQHF.

In regard to this clone: One end of the junction fails to match germline, which may point to a read error. This rearrangement joins TRBV25-1 to TRBJ2-1; no firm D call. Germline assignment: CDR1 MGHDK and CDR2 SYGVNS. This CDR3 region has 11 residues. The CDR3 sequence: CASSDSWQVVF. CDR3 nucleotide sequence: TGTGCCAGCAGTGATTCTTGGCAGGTGGTCTTC.